This T cell receptor beta chain was sequenced for a study of CD8 T cells in ankylosing spondylitis. As the method for making TCR beta libraries, quantitative 5'-RACE with molecular barcodes was used. TCRdb itself ran the 5' RACE reads through MiXCR, one entry per CDR3 protein. The sample yields 670,000 or so distinct CDR3 sequences, around 17% seen once. V lost 0 bases, J lost 0 bases, and 5 bases lay in between. Germline assignment: CDR1 DFQATT and CDR2 SNEGSKA (reference sequence). The CDR3 extends over 13 amino acids. Study outcomes and limitations: Blood from ankylosing spondylitis patients appeared to carry a characteristic roughly 8-variant TCR beta motif. Disease-linked clones bore a CD8+ phenotype, appearing relatively rarely in peripheral blood. Reportedly, significant enrichment of disease-linked clones occurred in matched ankylosing spondylitis synovial fluid. Certain motif variants had earlier been reported in reactive arthritis synovial fluid and blood.

Remarks on this clonotype: What it recognizes is unknown.

The chain is built from TRBV20-1 and TRBJ1-1, with D unclear. This TCR derives from a male donor with ankylosing spondylitis. The specimen sequenced was blood, either unsorted or a sorted T cell fraction (not recorded which). This CDR3 is CSARDKLNTEAFF. Here the CDR3 DNA reads TGCAGTGCTAGAGATAAATTGAACACTGAAGCTTTCTTT.